This T cell receptor (beta chain) emerged from a study of OX40 agonist ivuxolimab in advanced cancers. For the study at large: The study treated patients with ivuxolimab, an agonistic anti-OX40 (CD134) antibody. The dose-escalation group included hepatocellular carcinoma, melanoma, renal cell carcinoma and head and neck cancer. Two cutaneous melanoma patients and one hepatocellular carcinoma patient, three in all, had partial responses.

The CDR3 runs 13 residues. V lost 5 bases to trimming and J lost 4 bases, with 9 bases between them. The germline V gene has CDR1 MDHEN and CDR2 SYDVKM. Generated by immunoSEQ multiplex PCR, the TCRdb table keeps only in-frame clones and is missing some. The sample lists about 67,000 clones, approximately 89% occurring once. Concerning this clone: Its specificity is not known.

Study-level points and caveats: The study observed clonal expansion of CD4+ and CD8+ blood T cells by week 6 at 0.1 to 3.0 mg/kg.

This chain connects TRBV28 to TRBJ2-1, with D unclear. Sample: CD4+ or CD8+ T cells sorted from blood, taken in a trial of the OX40 agonist ivuxolimab. This receptor was identified in an adult with an advanced solid tumor such as melanoma, head and neck, liver or kidney cancer. CDR3: CASSPAEYNEQFF. The CDR3 coding sequence is TGTGCCAGCAGTCCCGCGGAGTACAATGAGCAGTTCTTC.